A selection of T cell receptor beta chains follows, all from one sample in a study of blood T cell repertoires in COVID-19. The repertoire was sequenced with immunoSEQ multiplex PCR; TCRdb's copy has only in-frame clones and lacks some. The profile shows under 250,000 clones, 86% of them singletons. What was sequenced was peripheral blood. The receptors derive from a woman older than 75 with COVID-19, enrolled during active disease. The CDR3 runs from the conserved cysteine through the conserved F or W. The D gene is left open where the match is weak. Clone size is shown for a subset of rows, as once, few, many or a class of expanded clone.

D gene: TRBD1
clone size: -
J gene: TRBJ1-1
V gene: TRBV5-1
CDR3 protein: CASSLEGAVTEAFF
CDR3 DNA: TGCGCCAGCAGCTTGGAGGGGGCCGTCACTGAAGCTTTCTTT

D gene: -
clone size: -
J gene: TRBJ2-1
V gene: TRBV14
CDR3 protein: CASSQATRFSYNEQFF
CDR3 DNA: TGTGCCAGCAGCCAAGCGACACGGTTCTCCTACAATGAGCAGTTCTTC

D gene: TRBD1
clone size: -
J gene: TRBJ2-1
V gene: TRBV6-1
CDR3 protein: CASRGTANIFRNEQFF
CDR3 DNA: TGTGCCAGCCGTGGGACAGCGAATATATTTAGGAATGAGCAGTTCTTC

D gene: -
clone size: -
J gene: TRBJ1-2
V gene: TRBV6-5
CDR3 protein: CASRSGYGYTF
CDR3 DNA: TGTGCCAGCAGGTCGGGTTATGGCTACACCTTC

D gene: TRBD1
clone size: -
J gene: TRBJ1-2
V gene: TRBV28
CDR3 protein: CASRDRGHARGYTF
CDR3 DNA: TGTGCCAGCAGAGACAGGGGGCACGCCCGTGGCTACACCTTC

D gene: -
clone size: -
J gene: TRBJ2-2
V gene: TRBV18
CDR3 protein: CASSPGTPSNTGELFF
CDR3 DNA: TGTGCCAGCTCACCAGGGACACCATCGAACACCGGGGAGCTGTTTTTT

D gene: -
clone size: -
J gene: TRBJ2-5
V gene: TRBV5-1
CDR3 protein: CASSRNGLQETQYF
CDR3 DNA: TGCGCCAGCAGCCGGAATGGACTGCAAGAGACCCAGTACTTC

D gene: -
clone size: -
J gene: TRBJ2-3
V gene: TRBV25-1
CDR3 protein: CASSPRRTDTQYF
CDR3 DNA: TGTGCCAGCAGTCCTAGGAGGACAGATACGCAGTATTTT

D gene: -
clone size: -
J gene: TRBJ1-2
V gene: TRBV10-3
CDR3 protein: CAISPAGVYGYTF
CDR3 DNA: TGTGCCATCAGTCCTGCAGGGGTCTATGGCTACACCTTC

D gene: TRBD1
clone size: -
J gene: TRBJ1-4
V gene: TRBV25-1
CDR3 protein: CASRGTGTNEKLFF
CDR3 DNA: TGTGCCAGCAGAGGGACAGGGACTAATGAAAAACTGTTTTTT

D gene: TRBD2
clone size: -
J gene: TRBJ2-3
V gene: TRBV5-4
CDR3 protein: CASSLGSSGGRTDTQYF
CDR3 DNA: TGTGCCAGCAGCTTGGGATCTAGCGGGGGGCGGACAGATACGCAGTATTTT

D gene: -
clone size: -
J gene: TRBJ1-3
V gene: TRBV6-5
CDR3 protein: CASSYRSGNTIYF
CDR3 DNA: TGTGCCAGCAGTTACCGTTCTGGAAACACCATATATTTT

D gene: -
clone size: once
J gene: TRBJ1-6
V gene: TRBV5-4
CDR3 protein: CASSLPGVNNSPLHF
CDR3 DNA: TGTGCCAGCAGCTTGCCGGGTGTTAATAATTCACCCCTCCACTTT

D gene: TRBD2
clone size: many
J gene: TRBJ2-7
V gene: TRBV7-2
CDR3 protein: CASSLHSGGYEQYF
CDR3 DNA: TGTGCCAGCAGCCTACACAGCGGGGGCTACGAGCAGTACTTC

D gene: -
clone size: -
J gene: TRBJ1-2
V gene: TRBV15
CDR3 protein: CATSRGGGDGGYTF
CDR3 DNA: TGTGCCACCAGCAGAGGAGGAGGCGACGGTGGCTACACCTTC

D gene: TRBD2
clone size: -
J gene: TRBJ2-5
V gene: TRBV6-5
CDR3 protein: CASRLTSGQETQYF
CDR3 DNA: TGTGCCAGCAGATTGACTAGCGGACAAGAGACCCAGTACTTC

D gene: -
clone size: once
J gene: TRBJ2-4
V gene: TRBV10-3
CDR3 protein: CAISETGRGKNIQYF
CDR3 DNA: TGTGCCATCAGTGAGACGGGCAGGGGAAAAAACATTCAGTACTTC

D gene: -
clone size: -
J gene: TRBJ2-3
V gene: TRBV10-3
CDR3 protein: CAISPRGASTDTQYF
CDR3 DNA: TGTGCCATCAGTCCCCGCGGGGCTAGCACAGATACGCAGTATTTT

D gene: TRBD1
clone size: -
J gene: TRBJ2-7
V gene: TRBV7-2
CDR3 protein: CASSLQGVPSYEQYF
CDR3 DNA: TGTGCCAGCAGTCTCCAGGGGGTCCCCTCCTACGAGCAGTACTTC

D gene: TRBD1
clone size: -
J gene: TRBJ2-5
V gene: TRBV3-1/TRBV3-2
CDR3 protein: CASSQGQGASEETQYF
CDR3 DNA: TGTGCCAGCAGCCAGGGACAGGGGGCTTCAGAAGAGACCCAGTACTTC

D gene: TRBD1
clone size: -
J gene: TRBJ1-6
V gene: TRBV5-8
CDR3 protein: CASRLRGRNSPLHF
CDR3 DNA: TGTGCCAGCAGACTCAGGGGGCGAAATTCACCCCTCCACTTT

D gene: -
clone size: -
J gene: TRBJ1-2
V gene: TRBV7-2
CDR3 protein: CASSLGHQNYGYTF
CDR3 DNA: TGTGCCAGCAGCTTAGGACACCAGAACTATGGCTACACCTTC

D gene: -
clone size: once
J gene: TRBJ1-1
V gene: TRBV18
CDR3 protein: CASSPKQGYEAFF
CDR3 DNA: TGTGCCAGCTCACCTAAACAGGGCTACGAAGCTTTCTTT

D gene: -
clone size: -
J gene: TRBJ2-5
V gene: TRBV6-5
CDR3 protein: CASRRWTDETQYF
CDR3 DNA: TGTGCCAGCAGACGTTGGACAGACGAGACCCAGTACTTC

D gene: -
clone size: once
J gene: TRBJ1-2
V gene: TRBV19
CDR3 protein: CASNSGFVGYTF
CDR3 DNA: TGTGCCAGTAATTCGGGGTTTGTTGGCTACACCTTC

D gene: -
clone size: -
J gene: TRBJ1-2
V gene: TRBV28
CDR3 protein: CASSSTVFGYTF
CDR3 DNA: TGTGCCAGCAGTTCCACGGTCTTTGGCTACACCTTC

D gene: TRBD1
clone size: -
J gene: TRBJ1-2
V gene: TRBV7-9
CDR3 protein: CASSPMGQVPNYGYTF
CDR3 DNA: TGTGCCAGCAGCCCAATGGGACAGGTCCCGAACTATGGCTACACCTTC

D gene: -
clone size: -
J gene: TRBJ1-1
V gene: TRBV28
CDR3 protein: CASRSEGVLNTEAFF
CDR3 DNA: TGTGCCAGCAGGTCAGAGGGGGTGTTGAACACTGAAGCTTTCTTT

D gene: TRBD1
clone size: once
J gene: TRBJ1-2
V gene: TRBV5-6
CDR3 protein: CASSLGQGALGYTF
CDR3 DNA: TGTGCCAGCAGCTTAGGGCAGGGGGCGCTTGGCTACACCTTC

D gene: -
clone size: -
J gene: TRBJ1-2
V gene: TRBV20-1
CDR3 protein: CSATQNYGYTF
CDR3 DNA: TGCAGTGCTACACAAAACTATGGCTACACCTTC

D gene: TRBD1
clone size: -
J gene: TRBJ2-5
V gene: TRBV14
CDR3 protein: CASRGQGAETQYF
CDR3 DNA: TGTGCTTCACGAGGACAGGGGGCAGAGACCCAGTACTTC

D gene: -
clone size: -
J gene: TRBJ1-6
V gene: TRBV3-1/TRBV3-2
CDR3 protein: CASSQNTVNSPLHF
CDR3 DNA: TGTGCCAGCAGCCAGAACACAGTAAATTCACCCCTCCACTTT

D gene: -
clone size: -
J gene: TRBJ1-2
V gene: TRBV3-1/TRBV3-2
CDR3 protein: CASSAASERNGYTF
CDR3 DNA: TGTGCCAGCAGTGCGGCCTCAGAGAGGAATGGCTACACCTTC

D gene: -
clone size: -
J gene: TRBJ2-3
V gene: TRBV6-6
CDR3 protein: CASSTHFFVPQYF
CDR3 DNA: TGTGCCAGCAGTACTCACTTCTTTGTCCCGCAGTATTTT

D gene: TRBD1
clone size: -
J gene: TRBJ1-5
V gene: TRBV7-2
CDR3 protein: CASSFDRAQPQHF
CDR3 DNA: TGTGCCAGCAGCTTCGACAGGGCTCAGCCCCAGCATTTT

D gene: -
clone size: -
J gene: TRBJ1-1
V gene: TRBV18
CDR3 protein: CASSPVQLNTEAFF
CDR3 DNA: TGTGCCAGCTCACCAGTCCAGTTAAACACTGAAGCTTTCTTT

D gene: TRBD1
clone size: -
J gene: TRBJ2-1
V gene: TRBV30
CDR3 protein: CAWHYPGTGGNEQFF
CDR3 DNA: TGTGCCTGGCATTATCCCGGGACAGGGGGTAATGAGCAGTTCTTC

D gene: TRBD1
clone size: -
J gene: TRBJ1-1
V gene: TRBV28
CDR3 protein: CASSLYETGGEGSPFF
CDR3 DNA: TGTGCCAGCAGTTTATATGAGACAGGGGGCGAAGGTAGTCCTTTCTTT

D gene: -
clone size: -
J gene: TRBJ2-2
V gene: TRBV28
CDR3 protein: CASSLRSGVTGELFF
CDR3 DNA: TGTGCCAGCAGTTTAAGGTCAGGGGTAACCGGGGAGCTGTTTTTT

D gene: TRBD1
clone size: -
J gene: TRBJ2-1
V gene: TRBV7-3
CDR3 protein: CASSFLTGVPVQFF
CDR3 DNA: TGTGCCAGCAGCTTTCTTACAGGGGTCCCAGTACAGTTCTTC

D gene: -
clone size: -
J gene: TRBJ1-4
V gene: TRBV6-6
CDR3 protein: CASSLDGRANEKLFF
CDR3 DNA: TGTGCCAGCAGTCTCGACGGGAGGGCTAATGAAAAACTGTTTTTT

D gene: -
clone size: -
J gene: TRBJ2-7
V gene: TRBV5-6
CDR3 protein: CASSFGGQLEQYF
CDR3 DNA: TGTGCCAGCAGCTTCGGGGGGCAGCTTGAGCAGTACTTC

D gene: -
clone size: -
J gene: TRBJ1-2
V gene: TRBV7-2
CDR3 protein: CASSLSQYGYTF
CDR3 DNA: TGTGCCAGCAGCTTAAGCCAATATGGCTACACCTTC

D gene: -
clone size: -
J gene: TRBJ2-7
V gene: TRBV28
CDR3 protein: CASSPGHMFYEQYF
CDR3 DNA: TGTGCCAGCAGTCCGGGACACATGTTCTACGAGCAGTACTTC

D gene: -
clone size: -
J gene: TRBJ2-1
V gene: TRBV5-4
CDR3 protein: CASSLDSRGLNEQFF
CDR3 DNA: TGTGCCAGCAGCTTGGACTCCCGTGGGCTCAATGAGCAGTTCTTC

D gene: TRBD1
clone size: once
J gene: TRBJ2-5
V gene: TRBV19
CDR3 protein: CASSETGSGETQYF
CDR3 DNA: TGTGCCAGTAGTGAGACAGGGTCTGGGGAGACCCAGTACTTC